This T cell receptor (beta chain) comes out of a study of blood T cell repertoires in COVID-19. The CDR3 length is 15 residues. Trimming cost V 6 bases and J 1 base; bases outside gene matches: 6. The germline V gene encodes CDR1 MNHEY and CDR2 SVGAGI. Per the study methods: Estimation of nucleated cell counts was performed using reference gene primer amplification. The assay was immunoSEQ multiplex PCR, and TCRdb's table has in-frame clones only and misses some. D and trimming come from the DNA, and the V and J calls and clone size come from that table. The table has around 63,000 clones, around 87% seen once.

Sequencing used peripheral blood. The chain recombines TRBV6-5 with TRBJ2-3; 8 positions agree with TRBD2. The TCR sequence derives from a man in his 60s with acute or convalescent COVID-19. The CDR3 here is CASSGLAVGTDTQYF. The CDR3 region has the DNA TGTGCCAGCAGCGGACTAGCTGTTGGCACAGATACGCAGTATTTT.